These 16 T cell receptor beta chains originate from one sample sequenced in a study of T cell repertoires in ileal Crohn's disease. This sample's time point: proximal margin of the surgical specimen (macroscopically non-inflamed). Produced via immunoSEQ multiplex PCR; TCRdb's table is partial and in-frame only. The profile shows around 5,000 clones, roughly 87% of them singletons. Sequences were obtained from ileal tissue. The receptors were gathered from an adult with Crohn's disease.

This chain joins TRBV7-2 and TRBJ1-5; D remains ambiguous. The CDR3 is 12 residues long. V dropped 4 bases and J dropped 8 bases, with 9 bases sitting between them. Germline V lookup: CDR1 SGHTA, CDR2 FQGNSA. In DNA form, the CDR3 reads TGTGCCAGCAGCTCCAACCGGGAGCCCCAGCATTTT. Translation gives CASSSNREPQHF.

The DNA for the CDR3 is TGTGCCAGCAGTGACCCGGGTTTTGAAGCTTTCTTT. Translation: CASSDPGFEAFF. The chain has TRBV2 and TRBJ1-1; D gene ambiguous. The CDR3 consists of 12 residues. The V end lost 3 bases, the J end lost 7 bases, and 9 bases lay between the germline ends. Germline V gives CDR1 SNHLY, CDR2 FYNNEI.

The V call is TRBV29-1, the J call TRBJ2-5; 9 bases map to TRBD1. Trimming cost V 6 bases and J 2 bases; bases outside gene matches: 1. The CDR3 consists of 12 residues. Germline V gives CDR1 SQVTM, CDR2 ANQGSEA. The CDR3 DNA reads TGCAGCGTGGGACAGGGACAAGAGACCCAGTACTTC. This sequence encodes CSVGQGQETQYF.

The chain couples TRBV7-6 to TRBJ1-2, with a weak D call TRBD1 (6 bases). From germline, CDR1 is SGHVS and CDR2 FNYEAQ. V was clipped by 5 bases and J by 6 bases, with 25 bases between them. The CDR3 is made up of 17 amino acids. The CDR3 coding sequence is TGTGCCAGCAGCGCAAAGGCGTTGACAGGCGCTTCCGATGGCTACACCTTC. It specifies CASSAKALTGASDGYTF.

This chain links TRBV5-6 with TRBJ1-2; the D is unclear. The ends were cut back, 2 bases at V and 3 bases at J, with 2 bases in the middle. The CDR3 consists of 11 residues. Germline V gene lookup returns CDR1 SGHDT and CDR2 YYEEEE. The CDR3 here is CASSFHYGYTF. The CDR3 DNA reads TGTGCCAGCAGCTTTCACTATGGCTACACCTTC.

The genes are TRBV4-3 and TRBJ2-7; 7 bases align to TRBD2. Germline V gene sequence: CDR1 LGHNA, CDR2 YSLEER. J was trimmed by 2 bases and V by 1 base; bases with no gene match: 5. This CDR3 has 15 amino acids. CDR3 DNA: TGCGCCAGCAGCCAAGGTACTAGCGTTGCCTACGAGCAGTACTTC. The encoded protein is CASSQGTSVAYEQYF.

The rearrangement joins TRBV7-9 to TRBJ2-1, with 8 bases that match TRBD1. Germline values: CDR1 SEHNR, CDR2 FQNEAQ (reference sequence). V gave up 4 bases and J gave up 6 bases; unmatched junction bases: 8. The CDR3 has 15 residues. CDR3 in amino acids: CASSSGQGFINEQFF. For the CDR3, the DNA is TGTGCCAGCAGCTCCGGACAGGGCTTTATCAATGAGCAGTTCTTC.

V gene TRBV5-4 combines with J gene TRBJ2-7, with D possibly being TRBD1 or TRBD2 (5 bases each). Between the trimmed V and J ends, which lost 4 bases and 4 bases, there was a span of 12 bases. The germline CDR1 and CDR2 sequences are SGHNT and YYREEE (reference sequence). This CDR3 has 13 residues. The CDR3 spells CASSPGPMYEQYF. In DNA, the CDR3 is TGTGCCAGCAGCCCGGGACCGATGTACGAGCAGTACTTC.

The chain carries TRBV27 and TRBJ1-1, with D possibly TRBD1 on 6 matching bases. Trimming took off 5 bases at V and 7 bases at J, with 17 bases between the two ends. The CDR3 covers 14 residues. CDR1 MNHEY and CDR2 SMNVEV come from the germline V gene (reference sequence). The CDR3 DNA sequence: TGTGCCAGCAGTCTCCGGGGGGCCTCCGGTGAAGCTTTCTTT. This sequence encodes CASSLRGASGEAFF.

The V and J genes are TRBV19 and TRBJ1-5; possibly TRBD1 for D (6 bases). The length of the CDR3 is 13 residues. Trimming pared 5 bases from V and 7 bases from J, leaving 12 bases between. Germline V gene data show CDR1 as LNHDA and CDR2 as SQIVND (reference sequence). CDR3 residues: CASSSGVRQPQHF. CDR3 nucleotides: TGTGCCAGTAGTTCAGGGGTTCGCCAGCCCCAGCATTTT. The complete variable domain, with remaining parts taken from reference TRBV19 and TRBJ1-5, reads DGGITQSPKYLFRKEGQNVTLSCEQNLNHDAMYWYRQDPGQGLRLIYYSQIVNDFQKGDIAEGYSVSREKKESFPLTVTSAQKNPTAFYLCASSSGVRQPQHFGDGTRLSIL.

This chain links TRBV5-6 with TRBJ2-7, with D unclear. The V and J ends lost 1 base and 1 base respectively, with 6 bases between them. From germline, CDR1 is SGHDT and CDR2 YYEEEE. The CDR3 spans 13 residues. In nucleotides, the CDR3 is TGTGCCAGCAGCTTGACTGTATCCTACGAGCAGTACTTC. It encodes CASSLTVSYEQYF.

The genes are TRBV11-2 and TRBJ2-6; unclear D gene. CDR1 SGHAT and CDR2 FQNNGV come from the germline V gene. With 2 bases removed from V and 4 bases from J, the gap between germline ends came to 12 bases. The CDR3 is made up of 16 amino acids. CDR3 region: CASSLSLGSGANVLTF. CDR3 sequence (DNA): TGTGCCAGCAGCTTATCTCTGGGTTCCGGGGCCAACGTCCTGACTTTC.

The J gene is TRBJ2-3, the V gene TRBV30; D gene uncertain. This CDR3 is 13 amino acids long. Germline loops: CDR1 GTSNPN, CDR2 SVGIG (reference sequence). V dropped 2 bases and J dropped 8 bases, with 14 bases sitting between them. The CDR3 region is CAWSRSTWGTQYF. The CDR3 DNA follows: TGTGCCTGGAGTCGGTCAACCTGGGGTACGCAGTATTTT.

The chain has TRBV5-1 and TRBJ2-7; 9 bases line up with TRBD2. The CDR3 is 15 residues long. The trim removed 3 bases at V and 7 bases at J, leaving 11 bases unmatched. Germline V gene data show CDR1 as SGHRS and CDR2 as YFSETQ. The CDR3 loop reads CASSSRGGGKWEQYF. The CDR3 DNA sequence: TGCGCCAGCAGCTCCCGCGGGGGGGGCAAGTGGGAGCAGTACTTC.

This rearrangement joins TRBV9 to TRBJ2-3; TRBD2 matches at 9 bases. The CDR3 sequence is 16 residues long. Germline CDR1 and CDR2: SGDLS and YYNGEE. V was pared by 3 bases and J by 3 bases, with 8 bases of the junction left unmatched. DNA of the CDR3: TGTGCCAGCAGCGCCTTTAGCGGGAGTCAAACAGATACGCAGTATTTT. It encodes CASSAFSGSQTDTQYF.

The chain links TRBV10-3 to TRBJ2-5; 12 nucleotides match TRBD2. Germline V CDR1 and CDR2: ENHRY, SYGVKD. Germline trimming cut 3 bases from V and 5 bases from J; bases unmatched to any gene: 4. This CDR3 has 15 amino acids. The CDR3 DNA reads TGTGCCATCAGTGACAGGACTAGCGGGGACGAGACCCAGTACTTC. Its protein product is CAISDRTSGDETQYF.